This TCR beta chain stems from a study of T cell changes during pregnancy in multiple sclerosis. Germline V lookup: CDR1 SGDLS, CDR2 YYNGEE. CDR3 length: 16 amino acids. V trimming: 0 bases; J trimming: 5 bases; junction bases outside the gene matches: 8. Libraries were prepared by immunoSEQ multiplex PCR; TCRdb keeps only in-frame clonotypes and omits some of them. The sample carries about 59,000 clones, about 93% recorded once. The V and J genes are TRBV9 and TRBJ2-3; 8 positions match TRBD2. The material sequenced was CD8+ T cells from peripheral blood mononuclear cells, taken in the third trimester of pregnancy. The clonotype comes from a female donor with multiple sclerosis, enrolled in a pregnancy study. As DNA, the CDR3 is TGTGCCAGCAGCGTAGCCGGGAGGGCCTTGGAAGATACGCAGTATTTT. Protein product: CASSVAGRALEDTQYF. Filled out from reference TRBV9 and TRBJ2-3, the complete variable domain reads DSGVTQTPKHLITATGQRVTLRCSPRSGDLSVYWYQQSLDQGLQFLIQYYNGEERAKGNILERFSAQQFPDLHSELNLSSLELGDSALYFCASSVAGRALEDTQYFGPGTRLTVL.